Described below is a single T cell receptor (beta chain) sequence and its context. The data stem from a study of blood T cell repertoires in COVID-19. The overall study: The United States, Italy and Spain provided the acute and convalescent COVID-19 samples. T cells, B-cell-depleted T cells, or PBMCs supplied cDNA or gDNA.

CDR3 length: 15 residues. The V and J ends lost 4 bases and 6 bases respectively, with 17 bases between them. Germline V gene data show CDR1 as SGHNT and CDR2 as YYREEE (reference sequence). As handled by the study authors: By means of reference gene primer amplification, nucleated cell counts were estimated. Generated by immunoSEQ multiplex PCR, the TCRdb table keeps only in-frame clones and is missing some. The D gene and trimming were derived from the DNA, and the V and J assignments and clone size from that table. This sample has 130,000 or so clones, with more than 80% found just once. This sequence originates from a man aged 35 to 55 with acute or convalescent COVID-19. Sequenced sample: peripheral blood. V and J are TRBV5-4 and TRBJ2-1; a possible D gene is TRBD2 (5 bases). CDR3 sequence: CASSLRGSGPNEQFF. Here the CDR3 DNA reads TGTGCCAGCAGCCTCCGAGGGTCCGGGCCCAATGAGCAGTTCTTC.